A single sample gave rise to the 21 T cell receptor beta chains below, sequenced in a study of cytomegalovirus exposure and HLA in healthy donors. PCR primers comprised 60 Vbeta and 13 Jbeta primers. Assay: immunoSEQ multiplex PCR; the TCRdb copy retains only in-frame clones and omits some. Of 130,000 to 150,000 clones in the sample, about 80% were seen once. The sequencing input was PBMCs. Source of these receptors: a man in his forties in good health and CMV-seronegative.

This sequence joins TRBV10-1 and TRBJ2-3, with D maybe TRBD2 (7 bases). V lost 8 bases, J lost 2 bases, and 14 bases lay in between. There are 14 residues in the CDR3. Germline assignment: CDR1 WNHNN and CDR2 SYGVQD (reference sequence). DNA of the CDR3: TGCGCCAGCTCGGCGGGGGCCCCCACAGATACGCAGTATTTT. As protein: CASSAGAPTDTQYF.

Remarks on this clone: This is likely a read error, given that the CDR3 carries no conserved phenylalanine or tryptophan at its end. No DNA is shown, since the ends of the CDR3 on it are uncertain; the CDR3 is the one TCRdb lists. This chain links TRBV6-1 with TRBJ1-1. Looked up from germline, CDR1 is MNHNS and CDR2 is SASEGT. The CDR3 is made up of 12 amino acids, end residues included. The CDR3 reads CASSELIGMDLP.

The genes are TRBV6-1 and TRBJ1-4, with D perhaps TRBD1 (5 bases). This CDR3 is 16 amino acids long. V shed 0 bases and J shed 5 bases, with 13 bases lying between them. Germline CDR1 and CDR2: MNHNS and SASEGT. The chain's CDR3 is CASSEALRRVNEKLFF. The DNA for the CDR3 is TGTGCCAGCAGTGAAGCGCTTCGCAGGGTCAATGAAAAACTGTTTTTT.

This clone was picked up one time. J is TRBJ2-1 and V is TRBV4-1; TRBD2 aligns across 14 bases. With V trimmed by 1 base and J by 1 base, 3 bases remained unmatched. Germline lookup yields CDR1 MGHRA and CDR2 YSYEKL. This CDR3 is 18 amino acids long. The CDR3 nucleotides are TGCGCCAGCAGCCAAGCCCGGACTAGCGGGGGGTCCTACAATGAGCAGTTCTTC. Its protein is CASSQARTSGGSYNEQFF.

V is TRBV7-9 and J is TRBJ1-1; D uncertain. Germline V CDR1 and CDR2: SEHNR, FQNEAQ (reference sequence). Between the trimmed V and J ends, which lost 5 bases and 3 bases, there was a span of 13 bases. The CDR3 length is 14 residues. Written as DNA, the CDR3 is TGTGCCAGCAGCCCCCCCATCCGAGACACTGAAGCTTTCTTT. Translation gives CASSPPIRDTEAFF.

V usage is TRBV12-5 and J usage is TRBJ2-7; D remains ambiguous. There are 13 residues in the CDR3. Germline lookup yields CDR1 LGHNT and CDR2 FRNRAP. The V end was cut by 0 bases, the J end by 3 bases, with 6 bases between. The chain's CDR3 is CASGLVYSYEQYF. The DNA of the CDR3 is TGTGCTAGTGGTTTGGTGTACAGCTACGAGCAGTACTTC.

This chain connects TRBV5-6 to TRBJ1-2; TRBD1 agrees at 7 bases. The germline V gene encodes CDR1 SGHDT and CDR2 YYEEEE. The CDR3 spans 14 residues. V lost 4 bases and J lost 8; bases outside the gene matches: 11. CDR3 region: CASSTSRQGRGYTF. The CDR3 region has the DNA TGTGCCAGCAGCACCTCCCGACAGGGCCGAGGCTACACCTTC. The full variable domain, its missing parts supplied by reference TRBV5-6 and TRBJ1-2, is DAGVTQSPTHLIKTRGQQVTLRCSPKSGHDTVSWYQQALGQGPQFIFQYYEEEERQRGNFPDRFSGHQFPNYSSELNVNALLLGDSALYLCASSTSRQGRGYTFGSGTRLTVV.

This chain connects TRBV10-2 to TRBJ1-6; 7 positions agree with TRBD1. Trimming took 9 bases from V and 4 from J; bases not matched to a gene: 6. CDR3 size: 14 residues. The germline V gene encodes CDR1 WSHSY and CDR2 SAAADI. The CDR3 is CASTQGRYNSPLHF. CDR3 nucleotide sequence: TGCGCCAGTACACAGGGGCGGTATAATTCACCCCTCCACTTT.

The genes are TRBV6-5 and TRBJ1-2, with unresolved D. CDR3 length equals 15 residues. CDR1 is MNHEY, CDR2 SVGAGI, per germline. Between the trimmed V and J ends, which lost 4 bases and 8 bases, there was a span of 20 bases. CDR3 DNA: TGTGCCAGCAGTTCTCAATCAGCGTTCGGGAGCGGCTACACCTTC. It specifies CASSSQSAFGSGYTF.

The gene calls are TRBV5-4 and TRBJ1-6; TRBD1 matches 8 bases. Germline CDR1 SGHNT, CDR2 YYREEE (reference sequence). V dropped 4 bases and J dropped 6; count of bases not matched to a gene: 6. The CDR3 spans 15 residues. The CDR3 loop reads CASSPGGQVNSPLHF. The CDR3 DNA is TGTGCCAGCAGCCCGGGGGGACAGGTTAATTCACCCCTCCACTTT.

The CDR3 DNA is TGTGCCAGCAGCTTGGTGGAGGGGCCGGGAAATGAGCAGTTCTTC. As protein: CASSLVEGPGNEQFF. V and J are TRBV5-4 and TRBJ2-1; weak D call: TRBD2 (6 bases). V lost 0 bases to trimming and J lost 7 bases, with 14 bases between them. Germline V lookup: CDR1 SGHNT, CDR2 YYREEE (reference sequence). The CDR3 runs 15 residues.

This clone has more than one count but fewer than ten. The chain combines TRBV5-6 with TRBJ1-1, with D unresolved. This CDR3 has 14 residues. Between the trimmed V and J ends, which lost 6 bases and 5 bases, there was a span of 17 bases. Per germline, CDR1 SGHDT and CDR2 YYEEEE. DNA of the CDR3: TGTGCCAGCACTTTCCTAACCCTGAGGACTGAAGCTTTCTTT. This translates into CASTFLTLRTEAFF.

The V gene is TRBV2, the J gene TRBJ2-7; D remains unclear. CDR1 SNHLY and CDR2 FYNNEI come from the germline V gene. Trimming shortened V by 7 bases and J by 0 bases, and 13 bases separated the two germline ends. The CDR3 contains 14 residues. CDR3 amino acids: CASMNERRSYEQYF. The CDR3 DNA follows: TGTGCCAGCATGAACGAGCGCCGCTCCTACGAGCAGTACTTC.

The chain has TRBV11-3 and TRBJ2-5; 9 positions agree with TRBD1. CDR3 length: 15 amino acids. CDR1 SGHNT and CDR2 YENEEA come from the germline V gene. With V trimmed by 1 base and J by 4 bases, 4 bases remained unmatched. This CDR3 is CASSLAQGAGETQYF. The DNA for the CDR3 is TGTGCCAGCAGCTTAGCACAGGGGGCGGGAGAGACCCAGTACTTC.

V usage is TRBV9 and J usage is TRBJ2-7; a possible D gene is TRBD2 (5 bases). Trimming stripped 0 bases from V and 0 bases from J, with 10 bases between. Germline V gene lookup returns CDR1 SGDLS and CDR2 YYNGEE. The CDR3 runs 15 residues. The CDR3 loop reads CASSVGIGSSYEQYF. As DNA, the CDR3 is TGTGCCAGCAGCGTAGGAATAGGGAGCTCCTACGAGCAGTACTTC.

The chain uses TRBV27 and TRBJ2-5; D gene unclear. The CDR3 has 13 amino acids. The germline CDR1 and CDR2 sequences are MNHEY and SMNVEV (reference sequence). Trimming took off 3 bases at V and 5 bases at J, with 10 bases between the two ends. The CDR3 DNA reads as TGTGCCAGCAGTTTTAAGCTTTCGGAGACCCAGTACTTC. Translation gives CASSFKLSETQYF.

The chain has TRBV20-1 and TRBJ1-4; D is unclear. Trimming left V 3 bases short and J 8 bases short, with 7 bases between. CDR1 is DFQATT, CDR2 SNEGSKA, per germline (reference sequence). The CDR3 is 11 amino acids. CDR3 sequence: CSARAEEKLFF. CDR3 DNA: TGCAGTGCTAGGGCTGAAGAAAAACTGTTTTTT.

The chain links TRBV9 to TRBJ2-2, with D possibly being TRBD2 (6 bases). The CDR3 is 14 residues long. Germline lookup yields CDR1 SGDLS and CDR2 YYNGEE. Trimming shortened V by 6 bases and J by 3 bases, and 12 bases separated the two germline ends. Written as DNA, the CDR3 is TGTGCCAGCAAGCGGGCGTGGGACACCGGGGAGCTGTTTTTT. This codes for CASKRAWDTGELFF. The entire variable domain, with the rest obtained from reference TRBV9 and TRBJ2-2, is as follows: DSGVTQTPKHLITATGQRVTLRCSPRSGDLSVYWYQQSLDQGLQFLIQYYNGEERAKGNILERFSAQQFPDLHSELNLSSLELGDSALYFCASKRAWDTGELFFGEGSRLTVL.

The chain links TRBV11-1 to TRBJ2-7, with 9 positions matching TRBD1. Unmatched junction bases numbered 4, after V lost 5 bases and J lost 2 bases. The length of the CDR3 is 14 residues. Germline CDR1 and CDR2: SGHAT and FQDESV (reference sequence). DNA of the CDR3: TGTGCCAGCAGCGGGACAGGGACCACCTACGAGCAGTACTTC. Translating it yields CASSGTGTTYEQYF.

There are a few counts of this clone. The V gene is TRBV7-2, the J gene TRBJ1-5, with D hard to call. The CDR3 consists of 16 residues. V was trimmed by 2 bases and J by 3 bases, leaving 14 bases between them. CDR1 is SGHTA, CDR2 FQGNSA, per germline. CDR3 coding DNA: TGTGCCAGCAGCTTACTGCCGCAAACTTCCAATCAGCCCCAGCATTTT. It codes for CASSLLPQTSNQPQHF.

V is TRBV28 and J is TRBJ2-7; 7 bases fit TRBD1. The V gene's germline CDR1 is MDHEN and CDR2 SYDVKM. The V segment lost 7 bases and the J segment 12 bases; nucleotides outside the gene matches: 6. The length of the CDR3 is 10 residues. This CDR3 is CASKGGGWYF. The CDR3 coding sequence is TGTGCCAGCAAAGGGGGCGGGTGGTACTTC.